The 32 T cell receptor beta chains in this list originate from one sample, sequenced in a study of CD8 T cells in ankylosing spondylitis. Each CDR3 protein is one row after TCRdb ran MiXCR on the 5' RACE reads. Among 150,000 to 200,000 distinct CDR3 sequences listed, approximately 20% were seen once. Sequencing input: blood, either unsorted or a sorted T cell fraction (not recorded which). The receptors originated from a male donor with ankylosing spondylitis or in good health (not recorded which).

There are many counts of this clonotype. V gene TRBV10-3 combines with J gene TRBJ2-1; D not resolved. V lost 7 bases and J lost 7, with 14 bases in between. In germline, CDR1 is ENHRY, CDR2 SYGVKD. This CDR3 contains 13 residues. The CDR3 DNA follows: TGTGCCATCAACGAAGGGTTTCGGAATGAGCAGTTCTTC. Residues: CAINEGFRNEQFF.

This clonotype was seen a few times. As DNA, the CDR3 is TGCAGTGCTAGCGTGGGGGCTCAGGAGGAGACCCAGTACTTC. It translates to CSASVGAQEETQYF. V gene TRBV20-1 combines with J gene TRBJ2-5, with a weak D call TRBD1 (6 bases). V shed 3 bases and J shed 5 bases, with 16 bases lying between them. There are 14 residues in the CDR3. CDR1 is DFQATT and CDR2 is SNEGSKA in the germline V gene (reference sequence).

This clonotype has a count of ten or more. The J gene is TRBJ2-5, the V gene TRBV11-2; unclear D gene. The V end lost 0 bases, the J end lost 2 bases, and 4 bases lay between the germline ends. Germline-derived CDR1 and CDR2 are SGHAT and FQNNGV. This CDR3 has 13 amino acids. CDR3 protein: CASSLERQETQYF. The DNA for the CDR3 is TGTGCCAGCAGCTTAGAGAGGCAAGAGACCCAGTACTTC.

This clonotype was counted only a few times. The chain couples TRBV7-8 to TRBJ2-7; tentatively, D is TRBD2 (6 bases). Germline V lookup: CDR1 SGHVS, CDR2 FQNEAQ. V was trimmed by 4 bases and J by 3 bases, leaving 13 bases between them. The CDR3 is 14 amino acids. In nucleotides, the CDR3 is TGTGCCAGCAGCTCCATGGAGGGGTACTACGAGCAGTACTTC. Translated: CASSSMEGYYEQYF. The full variable domain, its missing parts supplied by reference TRBV7-8 and TRBJ2-7, is GAGVSQSPRYKVAKRGQDVALRCDPISGHVSLFWYQQALGQGPEFLTYFQNEAQLDKSGLPSDRFFAERPEGSVSTLKIQRTQQEDSAVYLCASSSMEGYYEQYFGPGTRLTVT.

This chain joins TRBV7-2 and TRBJ2-5; 11 nucleotides agree with TRBD2. Germline CDR1 reads SGHTA; CDR2 reads FQGNSA. The CDR3 has 14 residues. The V and J ends lost 3 bases and 5 bases, in that order; junction bases with no gene match: 2. CDR3 protein: CASSLGTSGETQYF. CDR3 DNA: TGTGCCAGCAGCTTGGGGACTAGCGGTGAGACCCAGTACTTC.

This clonotype appeared a few times. This chain links TRBV6-5 with TRBJ2-1, with 7 nucleotides matching TRBD2. V lost 2 bases and J lost 7; bases outside the gene matches: 11. There are 16 residues in the CDR3. Germline values: CDR1 MNHEY, CDR2 SVGAGI. The CDR3 DNA is TGTGCCAGCAGTTACGGGGCTAGCGGAGGGGAAAATGAGCAGTTCTTC. Its translation: CASSYGASGGENEQFF.

This clonotype was recorded a few times. The CDR3, as DNA: TGCGCCAGCAGCTCATCTACCTACAATGAGCAGTTCTTC. The encoded protein is CASSSSTYNEQFF. The rearrangement uses TRBV5-1 and TRBJ2-1; no reliable D call. Germline V gene sequence: CDR1 SGHRS, CDR2 YFSETQ. V lost 3 bases to trimming and J lost 2 bases, with 6 bases between them. This CDR3 comprises 13 residues.

This sequence joins TRBV28 and TRBJ2-7; a weak D match, TRBD1 (6 bases). Trimming took off 6 bases at V and 3 bases at J, with 24 bases between the two ends. The germline V gene encodes CDR1 MDHEN and CDR2 SYDVKM. CDR3 length: 17 residues. CDR3 sequence reads: CASSLGTLGVSRYEQYF. CDR3 DNA: TGTGCCAGCAGCTTGGGGACACTCGGGGTTTCCCGCTACGAGCAGTACTTC.

The gene calls are TRBV7-9 and TRBJ2-7; TRBD2 is a possible D gene (6 bases). CDR3 size: 13 residues. V lost 3 bases to trimming and J lost 2 bases, with 8 bases between them. Germline CDR1 reads SEHNR; CDR2 reads FQNEAQ (reference sequence). The CDR3 DNA reads as TGTGCCAGCAGCTTCTCTAGCGCCTACGAGCAGTACTTC. It codes for CASSFSSAYEQYF.

In this sample, this clonotype turned up many times. The chain uses TRBV5-1 and TRBJ2-3, with 9 bases aligning to TRBD2. V lost 1 base to trimming and J lost 2 bases; unmatched junction nucleotides: 5. Per germline, CDR1 SGHRS and CDR2 YFSETQ. This CDR3 spans 16 amino acids. The CDR3 spells CASSLYLAGNTDTQYF. DNA for the CDR3: TGCGCCAGCAGCTTGTACCTAGCGGGGAACACAGATACGCAGTATTTT.

The chain employs TRBV7-2 and TRBJ2-7; TRBD2 is a possible D gene (6 bases). CDR1 and CDR2 (germline): SGHTA, FQGNSA. Trimming left V 7 bases short and J 3 bases short, with 13 bases between. CDR3 length equals 13 residues. The CDR3 sequence: CASTAGLSYEQYF. The CDR3 nucleotides are TGTGCCAGCACGGCGGGGTTAAGCTACGAGCAGTACTTC.

The rearrangement uses TRBV6-2 or TRBV6-3 and TRBJ1-1; D not resolved. Germline values: CDR1 MNHEY, CDR2 SVGEGT. The CDR3 sequence is 14 residues long. Trimming took off 6 bases at V and 7 bases at J, with 18 bases between the two ends. The CDR3 DNA sequence: TGTGCCAGCAGCACTACTGGACTGGGAGGTGAAGCTTTCTTT. Its protein is CASSTTGLGGEAFF.

This clonotype was counted at least ten times. This chain uses TRBV3-1 with TRBJ2-7, with 10 bases matching TRBD2. V shed 4 bases, J shed 6 bases, and the junction held 12 bases outside the gene matches. Germline V gives CDR1 LGHDT, CDR2 YNNKEL (reference sequence). This CDR3 has 16 amino acids. CDR3 DNA sequence: TGTGCCAGCAGCCCGATGGGGCCAGCGGGAGGGTCCGAGCAGTACTTC. Translation gives CASSPMGPAGGSEQYF.

This clonotype has a handful of counts. V usage is TRBV28 and J usage is TRBJ2-2; 7 bases are shared with TRBD2. Trimming cost V 9 bases and J 2 bases; bases outside gene matches: 12. Per the germline V gene, CDR1 is MDHEN and CDR2 is SYDVKM. CDR3 length: 16 amino acids. CDR3 in DNA: TGTGCCAGTAGTGGAATCGGAGCGGGAAACACCGGGGAGCTGTTTTTT. It yields the protein CASSGIGAGNTGELFF.

The chain joins TRBV11-2 to TRBJ1-4; D not resolved. Germline V lookup: CDR1 SGHAT, CDR2 FQNNGV. The CDR3 runs 12 residues. The V end was cut by 1 base, the J end by 6 bases, with 3 bases between. CDR3 region: CASSLGYEKLFF. CDR3 DNA sequence: TGTGCCAGCAGCTTAGGGTATGAAAAACTGTTTTTT.

Ten or more counts support this clonotype. The rearrangement joins TRBV2 to TRBJ2-7; D unclear. Trimming took 8 bases from V and 7 from J, leaving 9 bases between them. CDR1 and CDR2 (germline): SNHLY, FYNNEI. The CDR3 totals 10 residues. CDR3 sequence: CASGPREQYF. In DNA, the CDR3 is TGTGCCAGCGGCCCCCGGGAGCAGTACTTC.

This clonotype occurred a few times. This sequence joins TRBV28 and TRBJ2-7, with D perhaps assigned TRBD1 or TRBD2 (5 bases each). V shed 8 bases and J shed 2 bases, with 22 bases lying between them. Germline CDR1 MDHEN, CDR2 SYDVKM. The CDR3 is 16 residues long. CDR3 sequence: CASSSIRGSYTYEQYF. DNA for the CDR3: TGTGCCAGCTCCTCCATCCGGGGCTCCTATACCTACGAGCAGTACTTC.

This clonotype was found many times. This chain links TRBV5-1 with TRBJ2-7, with a possible D match to TRBD2 (5 bases). Trimming took off 7 bases at V and 6 bases at J, with 17 bases between the two ends. The CDR3 sequence is 13 residues long. Per the germline V gene, CDR1 is SGHRS and CDR2 is YFSETQ. CDR3 nucleotide sequence: TGCGCCAGCGCCAAAGATCTAGCTCGCGAGCAGTACTTC. It encodes CASAKDLAREQYF.

This CDR3 is CAWSAGLNQPQHF. In DNA, the CDR3 is TGTGCCTGGAGCGCCGGGCTCAATCAGCCCCAGCATTTT. This sequence joins TRBV30 and TRBJ1-5; D gene unclear. CDR1 is GTSNPN and CDR2 is SVGIG in the germline V gene (reference sequence). The V end lost 3 bases, the J end lost 3 bases, and 9 bases lay between the germline ends. The CDR3 has 13 residues.

Written as DNA, the CDR3 is TGTGCCAGCTGGGGGGACGCCGGGGAGCTGTTTTTT. Its protein product is CASWGDAGELFF. This chain uses TRBV12-3 or TRBV12-4 with TRBJ2-2, with D perhaps matching TRBD2 (6 bases). Trimming cost V 8 bases and J 6 bases, with 10 bases left between them. The CDR3 length is 12 residues.

This clonotype was detected a few times. The rearrangement uses TRBV12-3 or TRBV12-4 and TRBJ1-4; D is ambiguous. The CDR3 is made up of 14 amino acids. The V end was cut by 2 bases, the J end by 5 bases, with 9 bases between. The CDR3 coding sequence is TGTGCCAGCAGTTTAAAGATACTCAATGAAAAACTGTTTTTT. Protein sequence: CASSLKILNEKLFF.

This clonotype was seen ten or more times. This chain uses TRBV10-3 with TRBJ2-7; perhaps TRBD1 as D (5 bases). CDR1 is ENHRY and CDR2 is SYGVKD in the germline V gene. CDR3 length equals 14 residues. V was pared by 0 bases and J by 1 base, with 7 bases between. The CDR3 DNA follows: TGTGCCATCAGTGAGTCGGGGCAGTCCTACGAGCAGTACTTC. Amino acid sequence: CAISESGQSYEQYF.

This clonotype was counted ten times or more. CDR3 amino acids: CASSQDATFEQYF. The CDR3 DNA follows: TGCGCCAGCAGCCAAGATGCGACTTTCGAGCAGTACTTC. The chain is built from TRBV4-1 and TRBJ2-7; D is undetermined. The CDR3 is 13 residues long. CDR1 and CDR2 (germline): MGHRA, YSYEKL. V dropped 0 bases and J dropped 6 bases, with 9 bases sitting between them.

This clonotype was seen repeatedly, ten times or more. The chain's CDR3 is CSASRDSKPTSTDTQYF. The CDR3 nucleotides read TGCAGTGCTAGCCGGGACTCTAAACCTACTAGCACAGATACGCAGTATTTT. V and J are TRBV20-1 and TRBJ2-3; possibly TRBD2 for D (6 bases). The V gene's germline CDR1 is DFQATT and CDR2 SNEGSKA (reference sequence). There are 17 residues in the CDR3. V dropped 3 bases and J dropped 0 bases, with 19 bases sitting between them.

The gene calls are TRBV27 and TRBJ2-2; D possibly corresponds to TRBD2 (5 bases). This CDR3 has 17 amino acids. V was cut by 6 bases and J by 2 bases, with 19 bases left in between. CDR1 and CDR2 from the germline V gene are MNHEY and SMNVEV (reference sequence). The chain's CDR3 is CASSRAGLALNTGELFF. In nucleotides, the CDR3 is TGTGCCAGCAGCCGCGCGGGCTTGGCTTTAAACACCGGGGAGCTGTTTTTT.

This clonotype has ten or more counts. This chain uses TRBV20-1 with TRBJ2-3; TRBD2 might be the D (6 bases). Per germline, CDR1 DFQATT and CDR2 SNEGSKA (reference sequence). CDR3 length: 15 amino acids. The V gene lost 0 bases and the J gene lost 0 bases, with 10 bases spanning the gap. CDR3 region: CSAREGGISTDTQYF. The CDR3 nucleotides read TGCAGTGCTAGAGAAGGCGGGATTAGCACAGATACGCAGTATTTT.

This clonotype came up many times. The J gene is TRBJ2-7, the V gene TRBV29-1; D is unresolved. The germline CDR1 and CDR2 sequences are SQVTM and ANQGSEA. Between the trimmed V and J ends, which lost 4 bases and 2 bases, there was a span of 6 bases. The CDR3 spans 11 residues. The CDR3 DNA sequence: TGCAGCGTTGGGGTAACCTACGAGCAGTACTTC. It codes for CSVGVTYEQYF.

The chain combines TRBV3-1 with TRBJ2-7; D not resolved. Germline V gene sequence: CDR1 LGHDT, CDR2 YNNKEL (reference sequence). This CDR3 comprises 13 residues. Trimming left V 2 bases short and J 0 bases short, with 5 bases between. The CDR3 loop is CASSQSHSYEQYF. The CDR3 DNA follows: TGTGCCAGCAGCCAATCTCACTCCTACGAGCAGTACTTC.

This clonotype was counted between two and nine times. The gene calls are TRBV20-1 and TRBJ2-1; D might be TRBD2 (7 bases). In germline, CDR1 is DFQATT, CDR2 SNEGSKA (reference sequence). CDR3 length: 15 amino acids. V shed 5 bases and J shed 4 bases, with 18 bases lying between them. As DNA, the CDR3 is TGCAGTGCTCGGAAGGGGGGAGGGGTTTACAATGAGCAGTTCTTC. The encoded protein is CSARKGGGVYNEQFF.

This clonotype has only a few counts. The chain carries TRBV5-1 and TRBJ1-1; a possible D gene is TRBD1 (6 bases). V was cut by 5 bases and J by 4 bases, with 18 bases left in between. Germline loops: CDR1 SGHRS, CDR2 YFSETQ. This CDR3 comprises 15 residues. This chain's CDR3 is CASRSTGLDVTEAFF. As DNA, the CDR3 is TGCGCCAGCAGGTCGACAGGCCTCGATGTCACTGAAGCTTTCTTT.

This clonotype turned up a few times. This chain joins TRBV27 and TRBJ2-1; 9 positions match TRBD2. The junction had 12 bases not matched to a gene; V was cut back by 3 bases and J by 3 bases. This CDR3 comprises 18 residues. Germline V lookup: CDR1 MNHEY, CDR2 SMNVEV (reference sequence). The CDR3: CASSFGLVAGVGYNEQFF. The CDR3 DNA reads TGTGCCAGCAGTTTTGGGTTGGTAGCGGGAGTTGGCTACAATGAGCAGTTCTTC.

There are many counts of this clonotype. The chain links TRBV5-1 to TRBJ1-4, with D unclear. CDR1 SGHRS and CDR2 YFSETQ come from the germline V gene. V lost 4 bases and J lost 0, with 4 bases in between. The CDR3 extends over 13 amino acids. The CDR3 protein is CASSRTTNEKLFF. The CDR3 coding sequence is TGCGCCAGCAGCCGGACAACTAATGAAAAACTGTTTTTT.